This T cell receptor beta chain was found in a study of T-cell reconstitution after alpha-beta-depleted transplantation in children. Germline CDR1 SGHRS, CDR2 YFSETQ. Trimming cost V 9 bases and J 6 bases; bases outside gene matches: 15. There are 15 residues in the CDR3. TCRbeta library preparation incorporated unique molecular identifiers. TCRdb analysed the PCR reads with MiXCR anew, one entry per CDR3 protein. Of about 830,000 distinct CDR3 sequences in the sample, roughly 15% were seen once. The sample holds a few counts of this clonotype. The chain couples TRBV5-1 to TRBJ2-3; 8 nucleotides agree with TRBD2. The sequences come from PBMCs, mostly from graft donor cells, collected 360 days after TCRalphabeta/CD19-depleted stem cell transplant. This TCR was sampled from a male patient between 5 and 17 years old who had a stem cell transplant for acute lymphoblastic leukemia, so the T cells may come from the graft donor. The CDR3 sequence is CATSTLAGGWDTQYF. The DNA of the CDR3 is TGCGCCACTTCGACGCTAGCGGGCGGTTGGGATACGCAGTATTTT. The complete variable domain, with remaining parts taken from reference TRBV5-1 and TRBJ2-3, reads KAGVTQTPRYLIKTRGQQVTLSCSPISGHRSVSWYQQTPGQGLQFLFEYFSETQRNKGNFPGRFSGRQFSNSRSEMNVSTLELGDSALYLCATSTLAGGWDTQYFGPGTRLTVL.